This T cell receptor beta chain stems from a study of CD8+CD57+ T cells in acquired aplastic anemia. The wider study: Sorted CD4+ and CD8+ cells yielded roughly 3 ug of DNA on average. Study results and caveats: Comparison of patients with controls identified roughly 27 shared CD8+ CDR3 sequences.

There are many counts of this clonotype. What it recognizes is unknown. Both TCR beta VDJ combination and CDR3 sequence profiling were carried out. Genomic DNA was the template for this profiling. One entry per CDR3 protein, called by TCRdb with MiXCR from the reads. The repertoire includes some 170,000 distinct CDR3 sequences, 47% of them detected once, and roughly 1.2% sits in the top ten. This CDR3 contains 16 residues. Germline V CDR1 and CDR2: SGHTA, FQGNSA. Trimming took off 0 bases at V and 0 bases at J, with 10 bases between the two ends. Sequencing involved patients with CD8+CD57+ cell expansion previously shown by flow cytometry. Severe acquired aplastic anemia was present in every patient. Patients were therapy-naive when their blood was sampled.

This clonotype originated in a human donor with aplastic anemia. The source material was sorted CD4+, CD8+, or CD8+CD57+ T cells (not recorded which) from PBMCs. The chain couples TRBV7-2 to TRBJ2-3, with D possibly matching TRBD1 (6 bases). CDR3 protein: CASSLAQGRSTDTQYF. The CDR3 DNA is TGTGCCAGCAGCTTAGCTCAGGGGCGAAGCACAGATACGCAGTATTTT.